The TCR beta chain under discussion was sequenced for a study of HIV-infected patients and healthy controls. One entry per CDR3 protein, called by TCRdb with MiXCR from the 5' RACE reads. The sample has under 70,000 distinct CDR3 sequences; roughly 21% are singletons. Trimming pared 6 bases from V and 11 bases from J, leaving 16 bases between. Germline CDR1 reads LGHDT; CDR2 reads YNNKEL (reference sequence). The CDR3 extends over 12 amino acids. This clonotype was seen only a few times. The chain couples TRBV3-1 to TRBJ1-1; perhaps TRBD1 as D (6 bases). The receptor was derived from a human donor in good health. Sequences were obtained from CD4+ T cells from blood. Here the CDR3 reads CASSPTGTRAFF. CDR3 nucleotides: TGTGCCAGCAGTCCTACCGGGACAAGGGCTTTCTTT.